This T cell receptor (beta chain) was sequenced during a study of shared clonotypes between healthy human individuals. Genomic DNA from each subset was divided evenly over several immunoSEQ plates. About 30,000 T cell genomes, or roughly 200 ng DNA, went into the sorted-subset replicate PCRs. Sequenced by immunoSEQ multiplex PCR; TCRdb stores in-frame clones only, minus some. Of more than 900,000 clones listed, approximately 78% were seen once; the top ten hold under 0.8%. Study-level results: Shared across a few donors were about 4.8% of the naive CD4 clonotypes.

The sample holds a few counts of this clone. The antigen is undetermined. The CDR3 is 11 amino acids. Germline values: CDR1 SNHLY, CDR2 FYNNEI. The germline V and J ends were trimmed by 5 bases and 3 bases, with 5 bases remaining between them. The sequence was obtained from a man aged 18 to 29 in good health. Some clones in this sample may be carry-over from other donors' samples. The chain is built from TRBV2 and TRBJ2-7; D not certain. Material: memory CD4+ T cells from PBMCs. Sample subset: CD45RA-negative fraction. CDR3 sequence reads: CASSISYEQYF. CDR3 nucleotide sequence: TGTGCCAGCAGTATAAGCTACGAGCAGTACTTC.